This TCR beta chain was retrieved from a study of T cell responses to AZD1222 COVID-19 vaccine (dated by TCRdb to the early 2020s). Describing the broader study: Because spike-specific TCR depth and breadth did not differ between the two schedules, AZD1222 recipients who got a second dose at roughly 4 weeks were pooled with those who got a second dose at roughly 12 weeks. A total of 230 to 250 trial participants underwent TCR sequencing, of whom about 200 received two doses of AZD1222 and about 25 received two doses of the MenACWY control vaccine. Trial participants were enrolled into age subgroups of 18-55, 56-69 and 70-plus years, which contained around 150, 28 and 57 TCR-sequenced participants, respectively. Broader findings and caveats from the paper: Participants were mostly white British and included more females than males, and it was suggested by the authors that clonal diversity may have been underestimated. Conclusions about previously exposed vaccinees are limited because only six or seven AZD1222 recipients were SARS-CoV-2 seropositive at baseline. No day 14 peak-response samples were available, so repertoires were characterized only after the peak T cell response. The whole spike protein was spanned by vaccine-associated CD4 TCRs, and dominant responses were seen in regions 160-218 and 743-854. Reportedly, close to half of the unique spike-specific TCRs recognized epitopes lying outside the regions that are mutated in the B.1.351 and B.1.1.7 variants. Spike-specific TCR breadth and depth rose significantly after two AZD1222 doses compared with day 0 and with MenACWY recipients. The 56-69-year group was small, and its depth increase did not reach significance, likely because of low power.

The CDR3 runs 12 amino acids, cysteine and phenylalanine included. Only the CDR3 DNA is retained, 36 bases long and in frame from the first base. In the germline V gene, CDR1 corresponds to MDHEN and CDR2 to SYDVKM. V is reduced by 1 base and J by 5 bases, leaving a spacing of 5 bases between them. The CDR3 regions of human TCRbeta chains were analyzed by immunosequencing. The authors' pipeline ran thus. TCRs in the repertoires were compared against a reference library of SARS-CoV-2-specific TCRs that had been generated with the MIRA antigen-specificity platform. Breadth meant the fraction of unique TCRs that were SARS-CoV-2-associated, whereas depth meant the fraction of total T cells that were SARS-CoV-2-associated. Using the MIRA data, every spike-specific TCR was mapped to the spike region that the TCR reacted to and assigned to either a CD4 or a CD8 class. Log10-transformed breadth and depth values were compared by one-way ANOVA with Sidak's multiple comparisons tests. Imported from immuneACCESS, the table was reduced by TCRdb to in-frame sequences with V and J called. These copies leave out some clones; in studies compared against another copy, an unresolved V gene accounts for under half, and the cause of the remainder is not known. From that table come the V and J calls and clone size; the DNA was used to work out D and trimming. Within this sample are 150,000 to 200,000 clones, with roughly 93% of them counted one time only. 3.9% of the sample is taken by the ten largest.

According to the study, the label for this sample's time point signals: baseline before first vaccination. The vaccinee samples were drawn from two UK trials, COV001 and COV002, one of which was a single-blind randomized controlled phase 2/3 trial testing AZD1222 (ChAdOx1 nCoV-19) in healthy adults. Trial participant PBMC samples were collected at day 0 and day 28 after the second dose for TCRbeta chain sequencing. Concerning this clone: Its antigen is unknown. No base quality values were provided; no much bigger clone lies one nucleotide off.

The TCR was taken from an adult in good health. This chain is built from TRBV28 and TRBJ1-2, with the D gene uncertain. Source: peripheral blood, taken on day 0 of AZD1222 vaccination. The CDR3 is CASSLLGYGYTF. The nucleotide sequence reads TGTGCCAGCAGTTTATTGGGATATGGCTACACCTTC.